Listed below are T cell receptor beta chains from one sample, sequenced in a study of OX40 agonist ivuxolimab in advanced cancers. This table comes from immunoSEQ multiplex PCR, and its TCRdb copy is limited to in-frame clones, with some not included. This sample has more than 65,000 clones, with about nine tenths found just once. Specimen: CD4+ or CD8+ T cells sorted from blood, collected in a trial of the OX40 agonist ivuxolimab. These receptors were taken from an adult with an advanced solid tumor such as melanoma, head and neck, liver or kidney cancer. Each CDR3 is given with its conserved first and last residue. A D gene is named only where the DNA matches it firmly. Some rows have no size entry. The others give once, few or many, or a class for an expanded clone.

D: -
V: TRBV7-6
J: TRBJ1-1
size: -
DNA: TGTGCCAGCAGCTTAGCGCTGGGTCGGGCTGAAGCTTTCTTT
CDR3: CASSLALGRAEAFF

D: -
V: TRBV7-9
J: TRBJ2-1
size: once
DNA: TGTGCCAGCGAGCGCGGGGGCCCTTCCTACAATGAGCAGTTCTTC
CDR3: CASERGGPSYNEQFF

D: TRBD1
V: TRBV2
J: TRBJ1-4
size: -
DNA: TGTGCCAGCAGTGACATGACAGGGGGCTATGTAAATGAAAAACTGTTTTTT
CDR3: CASSDMTGGYVNEKLFF

D: TRBD2
V: TRBV4-2
J: TRBJ2-1
size: -
DNA: TGTGCCAGCAGCCAAGCTCCACCGGGGACTAGCAACTCCTACAATGAGCAGTTCTTC
CDR3: CASSQAPPGTSNSYNEQFF

D: -
V: TRBV14
J: TRBJ1-1
size: -
DNA: TGTGCCAGCAGCCGGGCAGGGGTCATGAACACTGAAGCTTTCTTT
CDR3: CASSRAGVMNTEAFF

D: -
V: TRBV19
J: TRBJ1-5
size: -
DNA: TGTGCCAGTAGGGACTGGGATAGCGGTCAGCCCCAGCATTTT
CDR3: CASRDWDSGQPQHF

D: TRBD1
V: TRBV9
J: TRBJ1-2
size: -
DNA: TGTGCCAGCAGCGTAGAGGACAGGACCTATGGCTACACCTTC
CDR3: CASSVEDRTYGYTF

D: -
V: TRBV20-1
J: TRBJ1-2
size: -
DNA: TGCAGTGCGCGGCGCACGGGTGGCTACACCTTC
CDR3: CSARRTGGYTF

D: TRBD1
V: TRBV15
J: TRBJ2-7
size: once
DNA: TGTGCCACCAGCAGAGAACAGGGGGCAGGATACGAGCAGTACTTC
CDR3: CATSREQGAGYEQYF

D: TRBD1
V: TRBV5-3
J: TRBJ2-7
size: -
DNA: TGTGCCAGCAGCGCTAGGGGGCAGCATACCTACGAGCAGTACTTC
CDR3: CASSARGQHTYEQYF

D: -
V: TRBV7-6
J: TRBJ2-7
size: -
DNA: TGTGCCAGCAGCCCCCCTGGCGGCACAGGGCTCAGCTACGAGCAGTACTTC
CDR3: CASSPPGGTGLSYEQYF

D: -
V: TRBV4-2
J: TRBJ1-1
size: -
DNA: TGTGCCAGCAGCCAAGTCACGAGTAGGGACACTGAAGCTTTCTTT
CDR3: CASSQVTSRDTEAFF

D: -
V: TRBV5-4
J: TRBJ1-6
size: -
DNA: TGTGCCAGCAGCAGCCCCGAAGGGGGTTGGAATTCACCCCTCCACTTT
CDR3: CASSSPEGGWNSPLHF

D: -
V: TRBV7-9
J: TRBJ2-7
size: -
DNA: TGTGCCAGCAGCGATACCGGCTATTCCTACGAGCAGTACTTC
CDR3: CASSDTGYSYEQYF

D: -
V: TRBV5-4
J: TRBJ2-7
size: -
DNA: TGTGCCAGCAGCTTCTTGGGCGGCTACGAGCAGTACTTC
CDR3: CASSFLGGYEQYF

D: -
V: TRBV9
J: TRBJ2-2
size: -
DNA: TGTGCCAGCAGCCCCTGGGACGCTCCGAACACCGGGGAGCTGTTTTTT
CDR3: CASSPWDAPNTGELFF

D: TRBD1
V: TRBV5-1
J: TRBJ2-4
size: -
DNA: TGCGCCAGCAGCACCTACAGGGGTGGGGGAAACATTCAGTACTTC
CDR3: CASSTYRGGGNIQYF

D: TRBD1
V: TRBV10-1
J: TRBJ1-5
size: -
DNA: TGCGCCAGCAGTAACAGGGGGAATCAGCCCCAGCATTTT
CDR3: CASSNRGNQPQHF

D: TRBD2
V: TRBV4-1
J: TRBJ2-3
size: -
DNA: TGCGCCAGCAGCCCTTCACTAGCGGGGGGGCCAGTATCAGATACGCAGTATTTT
CDR3: CASSPSLAGGPVSDTQYF

D: TRBD2
V: TRBV4-1
J: TRBJ2-1
size: -
DNA: TGCGCCAGCAGCCGGCAAGGGGCGGGGGGGCCAGGTGAGCAGTTCTTC
CDR3: CASSRQGAGGPGEQFF

D: -
V: TRBV5-8
J: TRBJ1-1
size: -
DNA: TGTGCCAGCAGCTGGACTATTCCCCCTGAAGCTTTCTTT
CDR3: CASSWTIPPEAFF

D: TRBD1
V: TRBV5-1
J: TRBJ1-2
size: -
DNA: TGCGCCAGCAGCCCGAGACAGGGCCCTGGCTACACCTTC
CDR3: CASSPRQGPGYTF

D: -
V: TRBV5-5
J: TRBJ1-5
size: -
DNA: TGTGCCAGCAGCTTGGCCAGTGAAAATCAGCCCCAGCATTTT
CDR3: CASSLASENQPQHF

D: -
V: TRBV30
J: TRBJ1-1
size: -
DNA: TGTGCCTGGAGCAGGGACACTGAAGCTTTCTTT
CDR3: CAWSRDTEAFF

D: TRBD2
V: TRBV11-2
J: TRBJ2-1
size: -
DNA: TGTGCCAGCAGCCTACACCAGCGGGGGAGTGCCTACAATGAGCAGTTCTTC
CDR3: CASSLHQRGSAYNEQFF

D: -
V: TRBV19
J: TRBJ1-5
size: once
DNA: TGTGCCAGTAGTATACAGTTTTTTAGCAATCAGCCCCAGCATTTT
CDR3: CASSIQFFSNQPQHF

D: -
V: TRBV5-4
J: TRBJ2-2
size: -
DNA: TGTGCCAGCATGCCCCTCGGCACCGGGGAGCTGTTTTTT
CDR3: CASMPLGTGELFF

D: TRBD2
V: TRBV4-2
J: TRBJ2-3
size: -
DNA: TGTGCCAGCAGCCAAGTAGCAAGCGGGGGGATTGATACGCAGTATTTT
CDR3: CASSQVASGGIDTQYF

D: TRBD1
V: TRBV7-9
J: TRBJ2-7
size: -
DNA: TGTGCCAGCACCGGTAGGACAGGGGATCACGGCGAGCAGTACTTC
CDR3: CASTGRTGDHGEQYF

D: -
V: TRBV7-6
J: TRBJ2-6
size: -
DNA: TGTGCCAGCAGCTTAGCGCTGGGGGCTCTGGGGGCCAACGTCCTGACTTTC
CDR3: CASSLALGALGANVLTF

D: -
V: TRBV11-2
J: TRBJ2-5
size: -
DNA: TGTGCCAGCAGCAAAGGGAGGCATACTGCACAAGAGACCCAGTACTTC
CDR3: CASSKGRHTAQETQYF

D: TRBD2
V: TRBV11-2
J: TRBJ2-7
size: once
DNA: TGTGCCAGCAGCCCCCAGGGACTACGCTCCTACGAGCAGTACTTC
CDR3: CASSPQGLRSYEQYF

D: -
V: TRBV19
J: TRBJ2-1
size: -
DNA: TGTGCCAGTAGTATCAGGGGGGTCTGGGGCAATGAGCAGTTCTTC
CDR3: CASSIRGVWGNEQFF